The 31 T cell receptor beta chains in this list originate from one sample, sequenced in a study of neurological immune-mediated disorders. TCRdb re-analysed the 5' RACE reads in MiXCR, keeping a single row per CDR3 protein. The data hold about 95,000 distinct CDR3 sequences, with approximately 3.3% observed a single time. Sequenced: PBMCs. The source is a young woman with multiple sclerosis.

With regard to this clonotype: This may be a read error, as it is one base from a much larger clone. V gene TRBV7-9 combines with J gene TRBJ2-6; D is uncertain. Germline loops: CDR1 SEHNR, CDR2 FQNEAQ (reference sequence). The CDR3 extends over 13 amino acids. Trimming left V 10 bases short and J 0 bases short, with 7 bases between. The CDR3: CANSDSGANVLTF. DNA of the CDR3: TGTGCCAACTCAGACTCTGGGGCCAACGTCCTGACTTTC.

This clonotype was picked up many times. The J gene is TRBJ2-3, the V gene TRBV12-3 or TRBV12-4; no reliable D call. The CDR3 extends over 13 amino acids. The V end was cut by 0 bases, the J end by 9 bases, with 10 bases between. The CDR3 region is CASSLAGRYTQYF. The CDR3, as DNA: TGTGCCAGCAGTTTAGCGGGTAGATACACGCAGTATTTT.

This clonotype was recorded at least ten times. Written as DNA, the CDR3 is TGTGCCAGTAGTATAACTCTATCCGGGGAGCTGTTTTTT. Translation: CASSITLSGELFF. V gene TRBV19 combines with J gene TRBJ2-2; no reliable D call. V lost 2 bases and J lost 6, with 7 bases in between. The germline gives CDR1 LNHDA, CDR2 SQIVND (reference sequence). This CDR3 has 13 residues.

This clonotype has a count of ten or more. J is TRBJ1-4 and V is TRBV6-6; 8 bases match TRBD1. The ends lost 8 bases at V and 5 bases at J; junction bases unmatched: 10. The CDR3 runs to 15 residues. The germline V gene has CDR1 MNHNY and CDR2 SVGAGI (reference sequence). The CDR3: CASGEVRTGNEKLFF. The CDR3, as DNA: TGTGCCAGCGGAGAAGTCAGGACAGGGAATGAAAAACTGTTTTTT.

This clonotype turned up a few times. This chain's CDR3 is CASRKTTQEAFF. CDR3 bases: TGTGCCAGCAGAAAGACTACACAGGAAGCTTTCTTT. The V gene is TRBV12-3 or TRBV12-4, the J gene TRBJ1-1, with no clear D. CDR3 size: 12 residues. With 6 bases removed from V and 8 bases from J, the gap between germline ends came to 13 bases.

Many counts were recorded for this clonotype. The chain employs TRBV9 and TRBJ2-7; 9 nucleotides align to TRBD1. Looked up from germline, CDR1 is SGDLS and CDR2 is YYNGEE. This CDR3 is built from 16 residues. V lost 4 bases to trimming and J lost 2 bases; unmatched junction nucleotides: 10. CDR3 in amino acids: CASSPNEGQGTYEQYF. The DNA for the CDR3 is TGTGCCAGCAGCCCTAACGAGGGACAGGGAACCTACGAGCAGTACTTC.

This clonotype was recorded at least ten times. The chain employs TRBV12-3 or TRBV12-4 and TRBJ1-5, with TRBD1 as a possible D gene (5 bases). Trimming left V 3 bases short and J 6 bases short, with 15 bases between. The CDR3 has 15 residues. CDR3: CASSLAAGFGQPQHF. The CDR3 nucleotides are TGTGCCAGCAGTTTGGCAGCAGGGTTCGGTCAGCCCCAGCATTTT.

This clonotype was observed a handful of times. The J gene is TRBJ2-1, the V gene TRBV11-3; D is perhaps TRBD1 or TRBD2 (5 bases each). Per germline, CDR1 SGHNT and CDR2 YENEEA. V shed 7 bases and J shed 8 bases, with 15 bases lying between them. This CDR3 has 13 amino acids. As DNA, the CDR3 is TGTGCCAGCAACGACGAGGGGAGCGATGAGCAGTTCTTC. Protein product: CASNDEGSDEQFF.

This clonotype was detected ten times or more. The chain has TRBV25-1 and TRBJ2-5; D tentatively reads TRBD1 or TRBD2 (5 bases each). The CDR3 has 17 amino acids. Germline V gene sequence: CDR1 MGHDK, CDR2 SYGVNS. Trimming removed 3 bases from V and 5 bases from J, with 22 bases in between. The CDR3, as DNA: TGTGCCAGCAGTGACCTAAAAGGAAGGGCCGGGACGGAGACCCAGTACTTC. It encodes CASSDLKGRAGTETQYF.

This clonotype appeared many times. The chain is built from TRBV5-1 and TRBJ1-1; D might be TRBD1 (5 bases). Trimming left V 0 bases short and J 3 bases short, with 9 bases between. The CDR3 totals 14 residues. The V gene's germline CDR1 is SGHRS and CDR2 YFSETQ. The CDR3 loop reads CASSLARVDTEAFF. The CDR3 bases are TGCGCCAGCAGCTTGGCCAGGGTGGACACTGAAGCTTTCTTT.

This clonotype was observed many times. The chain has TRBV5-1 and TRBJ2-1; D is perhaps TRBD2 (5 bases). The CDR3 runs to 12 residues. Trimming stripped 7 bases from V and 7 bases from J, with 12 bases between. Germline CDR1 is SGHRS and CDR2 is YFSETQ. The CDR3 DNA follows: TGCGCCAGCGGGGAGACTTCGAATGAGCAGTTCTTC. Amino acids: CASGETSNEQFF.

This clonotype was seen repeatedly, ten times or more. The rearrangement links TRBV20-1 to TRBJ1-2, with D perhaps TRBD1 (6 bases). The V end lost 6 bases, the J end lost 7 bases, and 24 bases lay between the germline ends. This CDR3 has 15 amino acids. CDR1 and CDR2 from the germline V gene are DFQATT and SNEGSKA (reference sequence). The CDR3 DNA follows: TGCAGTGCAGCAGAGTTAGGGGGAGGGCTTGGTGGCTACACCTTC. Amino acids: CSAAELGGGLGGYTF.

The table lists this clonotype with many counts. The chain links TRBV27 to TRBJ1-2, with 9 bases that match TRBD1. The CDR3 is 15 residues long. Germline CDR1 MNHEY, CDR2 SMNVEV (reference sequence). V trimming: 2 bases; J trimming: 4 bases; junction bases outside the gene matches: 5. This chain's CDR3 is CASSLSWDRAYGYTF. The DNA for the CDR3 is TGTGCCAGCAGTTTAAGTTGGGACAGGGCCTATGGCTACACCTTC.

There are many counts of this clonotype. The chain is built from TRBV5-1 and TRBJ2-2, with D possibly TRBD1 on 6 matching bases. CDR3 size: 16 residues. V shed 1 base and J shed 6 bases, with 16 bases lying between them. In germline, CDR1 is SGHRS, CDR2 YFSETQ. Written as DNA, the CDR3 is TGCGCCAGCAGCTTGTGGGGGCCAGTTCTCTCCGGGGAGCTGTTTTTT. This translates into CASSLWGPVLSGELFF.

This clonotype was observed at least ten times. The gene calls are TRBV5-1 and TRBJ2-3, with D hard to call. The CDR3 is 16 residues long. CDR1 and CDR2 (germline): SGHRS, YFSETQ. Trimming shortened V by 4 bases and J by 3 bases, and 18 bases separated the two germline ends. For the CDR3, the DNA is TGCGCCAGCAGCACCGCCCCGGGCGTCGCGACAGATACGCAGTATTTT. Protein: CASSTAPGVATDTQYF. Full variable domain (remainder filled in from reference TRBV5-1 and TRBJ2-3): KAGVTQTPRYLIKTRGQQVTLSCSPISGHRSVSWYQQTPGQGLQFLFEYFSETQRNKGNFPGRFSGRQFSNSRSEMNVSTLELGDSALYLCASSTAPGVATDTQYFGPGTRLTVL.

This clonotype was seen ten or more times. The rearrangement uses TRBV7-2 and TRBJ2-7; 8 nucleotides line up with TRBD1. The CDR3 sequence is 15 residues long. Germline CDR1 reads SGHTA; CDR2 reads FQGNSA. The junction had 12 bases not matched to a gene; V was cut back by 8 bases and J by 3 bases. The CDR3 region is CASSVYLGQGYEQYF. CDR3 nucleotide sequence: TGTGCCAGCTCCGTTTACCTAGGACAGGGCTACGAGCAGTACTTC.

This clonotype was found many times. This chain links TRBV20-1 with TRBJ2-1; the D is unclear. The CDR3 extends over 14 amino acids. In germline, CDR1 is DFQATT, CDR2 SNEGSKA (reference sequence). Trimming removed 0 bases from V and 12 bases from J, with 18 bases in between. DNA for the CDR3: TGCAGTGCTAGAGATTTGTATCGAGCCTCCGGGCAGTTCTTC. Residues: CSARDLYRASGQFF.

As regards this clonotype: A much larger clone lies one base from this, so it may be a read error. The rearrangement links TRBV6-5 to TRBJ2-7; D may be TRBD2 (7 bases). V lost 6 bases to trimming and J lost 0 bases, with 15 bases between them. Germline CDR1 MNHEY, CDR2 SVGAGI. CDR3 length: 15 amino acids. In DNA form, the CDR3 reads TGTGCCAGCAGCTTGGAGGGGGGGTACTCCTACGAGCAGTACTTC. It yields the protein CASSLEGGYSYEQYF.

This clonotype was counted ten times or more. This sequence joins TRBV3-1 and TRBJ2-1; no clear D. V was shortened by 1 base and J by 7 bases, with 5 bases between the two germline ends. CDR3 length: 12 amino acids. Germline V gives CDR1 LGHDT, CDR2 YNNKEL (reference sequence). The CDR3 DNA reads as TGTGCCAGCAGCCAAGTCCGGAATGAGCAGTTCTTC. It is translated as CASSQVRNEQFF.

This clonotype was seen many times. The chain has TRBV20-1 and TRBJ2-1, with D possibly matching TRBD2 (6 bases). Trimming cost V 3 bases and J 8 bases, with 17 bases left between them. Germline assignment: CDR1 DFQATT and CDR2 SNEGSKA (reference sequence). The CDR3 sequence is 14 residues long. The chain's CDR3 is CSASSPGDWHEQFF. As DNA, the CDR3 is TGCAGTGCTAGCAGCCCGGGAGATTGGCATGAGCAGTTCTTC.

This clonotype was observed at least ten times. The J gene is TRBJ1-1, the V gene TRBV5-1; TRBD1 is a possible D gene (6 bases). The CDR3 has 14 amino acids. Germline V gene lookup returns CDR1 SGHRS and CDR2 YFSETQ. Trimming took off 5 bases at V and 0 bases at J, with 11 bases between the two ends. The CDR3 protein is CASRTGTMNTEAFF. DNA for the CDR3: TGCGCCAGCAGAACAGGGACGATGAACACTGAAGCTTTCTTT.

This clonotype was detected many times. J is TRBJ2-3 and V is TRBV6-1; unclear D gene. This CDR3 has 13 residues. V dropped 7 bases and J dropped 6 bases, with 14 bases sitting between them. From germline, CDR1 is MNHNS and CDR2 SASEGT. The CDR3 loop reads CASIRAAGDTQYF. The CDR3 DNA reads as TGTGCCAGCATAAGGGCGGCCGGGGATACGCAGTATTTT.

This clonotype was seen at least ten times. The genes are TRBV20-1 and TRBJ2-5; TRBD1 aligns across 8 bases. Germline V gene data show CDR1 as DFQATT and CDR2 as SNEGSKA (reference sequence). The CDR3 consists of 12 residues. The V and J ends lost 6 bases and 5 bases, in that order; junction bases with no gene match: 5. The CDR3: CSAPGGQETQYF. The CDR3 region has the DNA TGCAGTGCACCAGGGGGCCAGGAGACCCAGTACTTC.

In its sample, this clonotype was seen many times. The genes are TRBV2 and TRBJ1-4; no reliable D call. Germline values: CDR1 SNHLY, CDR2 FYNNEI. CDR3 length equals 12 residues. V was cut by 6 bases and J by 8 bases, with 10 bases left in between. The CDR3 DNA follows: TGTGCCAGCAGCCCGAACCGCGAAAAACTGTTTTTT. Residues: CASSPNREKLFF.

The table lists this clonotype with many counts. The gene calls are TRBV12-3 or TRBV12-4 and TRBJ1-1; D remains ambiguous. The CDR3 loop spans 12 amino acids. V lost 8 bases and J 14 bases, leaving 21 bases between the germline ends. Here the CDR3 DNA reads TGTGCCAGCCGTGGTGGTTTTCGAACCACGTTCTTT. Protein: CASRGGFRTTFF.

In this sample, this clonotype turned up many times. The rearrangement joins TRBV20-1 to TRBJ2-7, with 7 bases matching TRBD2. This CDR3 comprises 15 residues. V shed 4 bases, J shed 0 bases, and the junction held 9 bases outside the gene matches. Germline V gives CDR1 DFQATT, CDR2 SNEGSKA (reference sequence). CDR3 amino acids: CSAILRSSGSYEQYF. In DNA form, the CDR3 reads TGCAGTGCTATTCTCCGATCTAGCGGCTCCTACGAGCAGTACTTC.

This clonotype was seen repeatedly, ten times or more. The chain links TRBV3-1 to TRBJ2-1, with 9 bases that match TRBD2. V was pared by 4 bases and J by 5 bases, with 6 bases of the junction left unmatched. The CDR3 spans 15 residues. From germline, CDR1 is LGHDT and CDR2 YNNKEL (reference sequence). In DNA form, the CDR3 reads TGTGCCAGCAGCCCTCTAGCGGGACCTGACAATGAGCAGTTCTTC. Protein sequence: CASSPLAGPDNEQFF.

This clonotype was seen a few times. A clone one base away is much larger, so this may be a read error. This CDR3 is CSVGPGKGAYEQYF. Here the CDR3 DNA reads TGCAGCGTGGGTCCGGGAAAGGGGGCATACGAGCAGTACTTC. The rearrangement uses TRBV29-1 and TRBJ2-7; 7 nucleotides align to TRBD1. The V and J ends lost 6 bases and 4 bases, in that order; junction bases with no gene match: 12. The CDR3 length is 14 residues. Germline values: CDR1 SQVTM, CDR2 ANQGSEA.

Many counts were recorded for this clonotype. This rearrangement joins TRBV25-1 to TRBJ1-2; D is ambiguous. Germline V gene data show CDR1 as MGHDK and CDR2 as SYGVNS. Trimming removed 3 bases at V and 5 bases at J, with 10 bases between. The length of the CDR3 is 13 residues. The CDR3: CASSDTSLYGYTF. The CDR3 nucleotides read TGTGCCAGCAGTGACACCAGTCTATATGGCTACACCTTC.

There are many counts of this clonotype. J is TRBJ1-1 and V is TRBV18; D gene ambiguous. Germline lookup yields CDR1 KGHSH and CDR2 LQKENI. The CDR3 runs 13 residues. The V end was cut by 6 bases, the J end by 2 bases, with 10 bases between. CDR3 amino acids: CASSQDPNTEAFF. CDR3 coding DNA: TGTGCCAGCTCTCAGGATCCAAACACTGAAGCTTTCTTT. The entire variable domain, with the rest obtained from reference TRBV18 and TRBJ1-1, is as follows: NAGVMQNPRHLVRRRGQEARLRCSPMKGHSHVYWYRQLPEEGLKFMVYLQKENIIDESGMPKERFSAEFPKEGPSILRIQQVVRGDSAAYFCASSQDPNTEAFFGQGTRLTVV.

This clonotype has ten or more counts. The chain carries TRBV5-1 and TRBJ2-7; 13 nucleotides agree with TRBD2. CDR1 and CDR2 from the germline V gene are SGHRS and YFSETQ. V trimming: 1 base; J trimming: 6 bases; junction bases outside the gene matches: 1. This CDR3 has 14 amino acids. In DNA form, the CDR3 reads TGCGCCAGCAGCTTGACTAGCGGGGGGGGCGAGCAGTACTTC. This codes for CASSLTSGGGEQYF.